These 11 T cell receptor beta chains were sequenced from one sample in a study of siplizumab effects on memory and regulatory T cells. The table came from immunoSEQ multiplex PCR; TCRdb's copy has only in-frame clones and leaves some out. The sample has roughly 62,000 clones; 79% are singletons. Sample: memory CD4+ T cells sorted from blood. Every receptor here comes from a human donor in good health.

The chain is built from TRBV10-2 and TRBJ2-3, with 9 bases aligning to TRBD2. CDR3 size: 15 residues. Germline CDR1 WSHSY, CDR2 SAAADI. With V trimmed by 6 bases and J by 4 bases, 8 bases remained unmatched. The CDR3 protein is CASSGSRGGSDTQYF. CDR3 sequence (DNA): TGCGCCAGCAGCGGCTCGCGGGGGGGGTCAGATACGCAGTATTTT.

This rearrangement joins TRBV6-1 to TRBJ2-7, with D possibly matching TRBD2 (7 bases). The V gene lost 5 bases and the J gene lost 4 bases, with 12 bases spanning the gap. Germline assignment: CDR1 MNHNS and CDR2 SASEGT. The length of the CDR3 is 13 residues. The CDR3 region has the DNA TGTGCCAGCAGTAACAGGGAGGGATACGAGCAGTACTTC. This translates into CASSNREGYEQYF.

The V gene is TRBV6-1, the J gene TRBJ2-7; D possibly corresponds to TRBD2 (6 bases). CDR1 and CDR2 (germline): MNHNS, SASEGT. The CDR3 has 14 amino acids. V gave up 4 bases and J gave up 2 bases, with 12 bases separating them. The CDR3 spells CASSVAESTYEQYF. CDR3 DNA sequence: TGTGCCAGCAGTGTAGCGGAAAGTACCTACGAGCAGTACTTC.

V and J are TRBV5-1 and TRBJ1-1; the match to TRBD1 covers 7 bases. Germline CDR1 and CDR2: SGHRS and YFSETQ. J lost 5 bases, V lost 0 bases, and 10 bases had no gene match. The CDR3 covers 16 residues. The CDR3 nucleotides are TGCGCCAGCAGCTTGGGGGCCACAGGGGCGGGTACTGAAGCTTTCTTT. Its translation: CASSLGATGAGTEAFF. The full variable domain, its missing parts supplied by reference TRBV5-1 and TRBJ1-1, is KAGVTQTPRYLIKTRGQQVTLSCSPISGHRSVSWYQQTPGQGLQFLFEYFSETQRNKGNFPGRFSGRQFSNSRSEMNVSTLELGDSALYLCASSLGATGAGTEAFFGQGTRLTVV.

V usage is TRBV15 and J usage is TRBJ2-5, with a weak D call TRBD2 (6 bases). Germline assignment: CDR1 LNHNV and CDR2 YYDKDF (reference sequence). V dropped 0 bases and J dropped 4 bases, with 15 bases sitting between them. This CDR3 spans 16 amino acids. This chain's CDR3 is CATSRDSGGAGETQYF. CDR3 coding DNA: TGTGCCACCAGCAGAGATTCTGGCGGGGCTGGAGAGACCCAGTACTTC.

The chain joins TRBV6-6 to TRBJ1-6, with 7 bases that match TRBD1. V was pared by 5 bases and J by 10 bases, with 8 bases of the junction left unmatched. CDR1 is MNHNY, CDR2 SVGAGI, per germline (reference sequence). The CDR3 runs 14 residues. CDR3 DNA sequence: TGTGCCAGCAGTCAGAGGGACAGACGATCACCCCTCCACTTT. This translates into CASSQRDRRSPLHF.

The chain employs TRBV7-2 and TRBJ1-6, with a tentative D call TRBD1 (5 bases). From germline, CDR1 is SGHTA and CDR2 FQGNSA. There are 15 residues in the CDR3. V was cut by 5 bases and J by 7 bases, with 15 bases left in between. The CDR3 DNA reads TGTGCCAGCAGCCTATCGGGGGACGGAAATTCACCCCTCCACTTT. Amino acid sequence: CASSLSGDGNSPLHF.

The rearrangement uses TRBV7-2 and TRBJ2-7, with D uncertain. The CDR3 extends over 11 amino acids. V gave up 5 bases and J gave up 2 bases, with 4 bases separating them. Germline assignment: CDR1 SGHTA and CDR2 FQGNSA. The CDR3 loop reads CASSPAYEQYF. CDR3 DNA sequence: TGTGCCAGCAGCCCCGCCTACGAGCAGTACTTC.

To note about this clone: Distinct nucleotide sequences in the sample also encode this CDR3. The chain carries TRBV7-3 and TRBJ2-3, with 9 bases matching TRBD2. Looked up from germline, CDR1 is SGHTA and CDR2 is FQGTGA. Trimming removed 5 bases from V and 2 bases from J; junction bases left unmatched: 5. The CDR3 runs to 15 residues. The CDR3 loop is CASSPTSGLTDTQYF. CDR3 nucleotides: TGTGCCAGCAGCCCGACTAGCGGCCTCACAGATACGCAGTATTTT. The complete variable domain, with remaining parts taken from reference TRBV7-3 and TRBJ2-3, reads GAGVSQTPSNKVTEKGKYVELRCDPISGHTALYWYRQSLGQGPEFLIYFQGTGAADDSGLPNDRFFAVRPEGSVSTLKIQRTERGDSAVYLCASSPTSGLTDTQYFGPGTRLTVL.

CDR3 nucleotide sequence: TGTGCCAGCGAAGGGACGCTTCCCAATGAAAAACTGTTTTTT. Translating gives CASEGTLPNEKLFF. The chain employs TRBV6-1 and TRBJ1-4, with TRBD1 as a possible D gene (5 bases). Per the germline V gene, CDR1 is MNHNS and CDR2 is SASEGT. This CDR3 contains 14 residues. V lost 8 bases to trimming and J lost 5 bases, with 15 bases between them.

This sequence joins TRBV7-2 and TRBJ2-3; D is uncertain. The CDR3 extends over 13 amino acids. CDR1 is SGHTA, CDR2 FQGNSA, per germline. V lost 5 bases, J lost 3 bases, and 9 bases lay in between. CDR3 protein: CASSPARTDTQYF. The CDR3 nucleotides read TGTGCCAGCAGCCCGGCTCGAACAGATACGCAGTATTTT.